This TCR beta chain was identified in a study of OX40 agonist ivuxolimab in advanced cancers. Looking at the study overall: Eligibility admitted prior anti-PD-1, anti-PD-L1 or anti-CTLA-4 therapy; around 42% had some. Partial responses were seen in three patients, one with hepatocellular carcinoma and two with cutaneous melanoma. General study findings and limits: Within 6 weeks, CD4+ and CD8+ blood T cells expanded clonally at 0.1 to 3.0 mg/kg.

This clone was detected only once. No antigen is known for it. Patients were ineligible given autoimmune disease history or systemic immunosuppression. Sequencing used immunoSEQ multiplex PCR; TCRdb keeps in-frame clones, though not all of them. The table has 12,000 or so clones, 80% to 90% seen once. The ends lost 6 bases at V and 8 bases at J; junction bases unmatched: 13. CDR3 length: 15 amino acids. Germline CDR1 is MNHNS and CDR2 is SASEGT. The sample was CD4+ or CD8+ T cells sorted from blood, taken in a trial of the OX40 agonist ivuxolimab. V is TRBV6-1 and J is TRBJ1-1, with 9 bases that match TRBD1. This TCR derives from an adult with an advanced solid tumor such as melanoma, head and neck, liver or kidney cancer. This chain's CDR3 is CASRRPLDRGVEAFF. The CDR3 region has the DNA TGTGCCAGCAGGAGGCCGTTGGACAGGGGCGTCGAAGCTTTCTTT.